The 4 T cell receptor beta chains below come from one sample, sequenced in a study of CD8 T cells in ankylosing spondylitis. From the 5' RACE reads, TCRdb called clonotypes with MiXCR, one entry per CDR3 protein. The sample yields 150,000 to 200,000 distinct CDR3 sequences, around a tenth seen once. Sequencing was carried out using blood, either unsorted or a sorted T cell fraction (not recorded which). These receptors all come from a female donor with ankylosing spondylitis or in good health (not recorded which).

This clonotype was found a few times. V is TRBV28 and J is TRBJ2-7, with a possible D match to TRBD1 (7 bases). The germline V and J ends were trimmed by 2 bases and 4 bases, with 12 bases remaining between them. The CDR3 spans 14 residues. The germline V gene encodes CDR1 MDHEN and CDR2 SYDVKM. Here the CDR3 DNA reads TGTGCCAGCAGTTTACGGCAGGGGGGTTACGAGCAGTACTTC. This gives the protein CASSLRQGGYEQYF.

The J gene is TRBJ2-1, the V gene TRBV20-1; either TRBD1 or TRBD2 may supply D (7 bases each). The CDR3 is made up of 15 amino acids. CDR1 is DFQATT and CDR2 is SNEGSKA in the germline V gene (reference sequence). Trimming stripped 6 bases from V and 0 bases from J, with 15 bases between. Here the CDR3 DNA reads TGCAGTGCCGCCAGCGGGGACAGCTCCTACAATGAGCAGTTCTTC. Amino acid sequence: CSAASGDSSYNEQFF.

This clonotype has more than one count but fewer than ten. The chain couples TRBV4-3 to TRBJ2-7, with a possible D match to TRBD1 (6 bases). Germline loops: CDR1 LGHNA, CDR2 YSLEER. The CDR3 extends over 15 amino acids. The germline V and J ends were trimmed by 0 bases and 1 base, with 10 bases remaining between them. CDR3 DNA sequence: TGCGCCAGCAGCCAAGATTCAACAGGGTCCTACGAGCAGTACTTC. Translating it yields CASSQDSTGSYEQYF.

The V gene is TRBV11-2, the J gene TRBJ2-1, with 7 bases identical to TRBD2. Germline values: CDR1 SGHAT, CDR2 FQNNGV. The trim removed 1 base at V and 0 bases at J, leaving 9 bases unmatched. The CDR3 contains 18 residues. CDR3 DNA: TGTGCCAGCAGCTTAGTGGGTAGCGGGCGCTTCTCCTACAATGAGCAGTTCTTC. It yields the protein CASSLVGSGRFSYNEQFF.